This T cell receptor (beta chain) was sequenced in a study of long-term antiretroviral therapy in people with HIV. Study background: Collection dates of the earliest samples fall about a decade before the 2015 immediate-ART recommendation. General study results and limits: ART-treated samples gained diversity yet remained below transplant donor controls.

In germline, CDR1 is SGHRS, CDR2 YFSETQ. The CDR3 totals 14 residues. V lost 0 bases and J lost 6, with 12 bases in between. The immunoSEQ assay was v3.0, run at survey level. Profiled with immunoSEQ multiplex PCR; TCRdb holds only in-frame clones, not every one. The table lists 22,000 or so clones, more than 80% of them singletons. Comment on this clone: Its antigen remains unknown.

The receptor was isolated from a man aged 25 to 40 with HIV. The source material was unsorted PBMCs, sampled 5.9 years after starting antiretroviral therapy. The J gene is TRBJ1-1, the V gene TRBV5-1; D might be TRBD1 (6 bases). CDR3 sequence (DNA): TGCGCCAGCAGCTTGGGGGGGCATGGACCTGAAGCTTTCTTT. Translated: CASSLGGHGPEAFF.